Following are 27 T cell receptor beta chains from one sample sequenced in a study of CD8 T cells in ankylosing spondylitis. One entry per CDR3 protein results from TCRdb running MiXCR on the 5' RACE reads. This table has some 130,000 distinct CDR3 sequences, roughly 13% appearing once. The sequencing sample was made of blood, either unsorted or a sorted T cell fraction (not recorded which). The receptors here all came from a female donor with ankylosing spondylitis or in good health (not recorded which).

This clonotype has at least ten counts. The chain couples TRBV5-5 to TRBJ2-7, with TRBD1 matching over 8 bases. V shed 4 bases, J shed 5 bases, and the junction held 8 bases outside the gene matches. Germline values: CDR1 SGHKS, CDR2 YYEKEE (reference sequence). There are 14 residues in the CDR3. DNA of the CDR3: TGTGCCAGCAGCCAAGGACAGGGTTACAACGAGCAGTACTTC. This sequence encodes CASSQGQGYNEQYF.

In its sample, this clonotype was seen once. One end of the junction fails to match germline, which may point to a read error. This chain joins TRBV28 and TRBJ2-5; no definite D call. Germline CDR1 reads MDHEN; CDR2 reads SYDVKM. The CDR3 loop spans 12 amino acids. As DNA, the CDR3 is TGTGCCCGCAGTTTTTGGGGTGAGACCCAGTACTTC. Protein: CARSFWGETQYF.

This clonotype was recorded many times. J is TRBJ2-7 and V is TRBV4-2; D is possibly TRBD1 (5 bases). Between the trimmed V and J ends, which lost 2 bases and 2 bases, there was a span of 13 bases. This CDR3 is 15 amino acids long. Germline CDR1 LGHNA, CDR2 YNFKEQ. DNA of the CDR3: TGTGCCAGCAGCCAATCGGCGGACAAGACCTACGAGCAGTACTTC. Protein product: CASSQSADKTYEQYF.

On this clonotype itself: One junction end does not reproduce the germline sequence, and a read error may be involved. The chain has TRBV5-1 and TRBJ2-4; D possibly corresponds to TRBD1 (5 bases). This CDR3 has 17 amino acids. CDR1 SGHRS and CDR2 YFSETQ come from the germline V gene. CDR3 nucleotides: TGCGCCAGCAGCTTGGAAGGGGTGCGGATTGGACAAAACAGTCAGTACTTC. Its translation is CASSLEGVRIGQNSQYF.

The sample holds many counts of this clonotype. The chain links TRBV15 to TRBJ2-2, with a weak D call TRBD1 (5 bases). V was pared by 5 bases and J by 0 bases, with 22 bases between. Germline V gives CDR1 LNHNV, CDR2 YYDKDF (reference sequence). The length of the CDR3 is 19 residues. The CDR3 DNA follows: TGTGCCACCAGCCGCCAAATGATGACAGTTACTACGAACACCGGGGAGCTGTTTTTT. Residues: CATSRQMMTVTTNTGELFF. The variable domain in full, with the rest retrieved from reference TRBV15 and TRBJ2-2, is DAMVIQNPRYQVTQFGKPVTLSCSQTLNHNVMYWYQQKSSQAPKLLFHYYDKDFNNEADTPDNFQSRRPNTSFCFLDIRSPGLGDTAMYLCATSRQMMTVTTNTGELFFGEGSRLTVL.

The sample holds many counts of this clonotype. The chain couples TRBV18 to TRBJ2-1; D possibly corresponds to TRBD2 (6 bases). The CDR3 is 12 amino acids. Trimming shortened V by 2 bases and J by 7 bases, and 6 bases separated the two germline ends. CDR1 KGHSH and CDR2 LQKENI come from the germline V gene. The CDR3 sequence is CASSPAGNEQFF. CDR3 in DNA: TGTGCCAGCTCACCAGCGGGGAATGAGCAGTTCTTC. The complete variable domain, with remaining parts taken from reference TRBV18 and TRBJ2-1, reads NAGVMQNPRHLVRRRGQEARLRCSPMKGHSHVYWYRQLPEEGLKFMVYLQKENIIDESGMPKERFSAEFPKEGPSILRIQQVVRGDSAAYFCASSPAGNEQFFGPGTRLTVL.

The gene calls are TRBV18 and TRBJ2-1; D gene uncertain. CDR1 and CDR2 (germline): KGHSH, LQKENI. Trimming removed 3 bases at V and 0 bases at J, with 9 bases between. This CDR3 is 15 amino acids long. The CDR3 DNA reads TGTGCCAGCTCACCGGTACCCATCTCCTACAATGAGCAGTTCTTC. Translating gives CASSPVPISYNEQFF.

This clonotype was observed a handful of times. The gene calls are TRBV14 and TRBJ2-1; D unclear. V lost 4 bases and J 4 bases, leaving 8 bases between the germline ends. Germline CDR1 SGHDN, CDR2 FVKESK. This CDR3 has 13 amino acids. The DNA of the CDR3 is TGTGCCAGCAGCCCTGGACCTTACAATGAGCAGTTCTTC. This gives the protein CASSPGPYNEQFF.

There are many counts of this clonotype. The chain joins TRBV7-9 to TRBJ1-6; D is undetermined. CDR1 SEHNR and CDR2 FQNEAQ come from the germline V gene (reference sequence). Trimming pared 3 bases from V and 8 bases from J, leaving 14 bases between. CDR3 length: 15 amino acids. The CDR3 protein is CASSFRREGYSPLHF. The CDR3 region has the DNA TGTGCCAGCAGCTTTCGACGGGAAGGGTATTCACCCCTCCACTTT.

This clonotype was counted at least ten times. The rearrangement joins TRBV4-1 to TRBJ2-7; 12 positions match TRBD2. Germline CDR1 and CDR2: MGHRA and YSYEKL. This CDR3 contains 16 residues. V was pared by 3 bases and J by 4 bases, with 7 bases of the junction left unmatched. The CDR3: CASSHSSGTSGYEQYF. The CDR3 nucleotides read TGCGCCAGCAGCCATTCCTCCGGGACTAGCGGGTACGAGCAGTACTTC.

The sample holds a few counts of this clonotype. The V and J genes are TRBV5-1 and TRBJ2-7, with 12 bases matching TRBD1. Germline V gives CDR1 SGHRS, CDR2 YFSETQ. The CDR3 is 15 residues long. V trimming: 4 bases; J trimming: 4 bases; junction bases outside the gene matches: 6. The chain's CDR3 is CASSTGTGGQYEQYF. The DNA of the CDR3 is TGCGCCAGCAGCACCGGGACAGGGGGCCAGTACGAGCAGTACTTC.

This chain links TRBV7-3 with TRBJ2-2; 7 bases are a match to TRBD1. The length of the CDR3 is 16 residues. The germline gives CDR1 SGHTA, CDR2 FQGTGA. Trimming at V came to 4 bases and at J to 7 bases, leaving 12 bases not matched to a gene. CDR3 residues: CASSSTGQTMGGELFF. CDR3 DNA: TGTGCCAGCAGCTCGACAGGGCAGACGATGGGCGGGGAGCTGTTTTTT.

This clonotype was seen a few times. The rearrangement uses TRBV14 and TRBJ2-6; D is possibly TRBD2 (5 bases). Trimming removed 4 bases at V and 1 base at J, with 17 bases between. CDR1 SGHDN and CDR2 FVKESK come from the germline V gene. The CDR3 covers 18 residues. Written as DNA, the CDR3 is TGTGCCAGCAGCCGCCGGACGGACTTCTGGTCTGGGGCCAACGTCCTGACTTTC. This gives the protein CASSRRTDFWSGANVLTF.

This clonotype was counted at least ten times. The gene calls are TRBV10-3 and TRBJ1-1, with 7 bases lining up with TRBD1. V trimming: 5 bases; J trimming: 5 bases; junction bases outside the gene matches: 8. Germline CDR1 ENHRY, CDR2 SYGVKD. This CDR3 is 14 amino acids long. CDR3 nucleotide sequence: TGTGCCATCAGTCCGACAGGGAGGGGGACTGAAGCTTTCTTT. Its translation: CAISPTGRGTEAFF.

This clonotype was seen a handful of times. This chain links TRBV7-8 with TRBJ1-4, with no clear D. Per the germline V gene, CDR1 is SGHVS and CDR2 is FQNEAQ. This CDR3 is built from 16 residues. The V and J ends lost 0 bases and 8 bases respectively, with 16 bases between them. The CDR3: CASSLADYGDWEKLFF. DNA for the CDR3: TGTGCCAGCAGCTTAGCAGACTATGGGGATTGGGAAAAACTGTTTTTT.

At least ten counts were recorded for this clonotype. The CDR3 loop is CASSEAGRAYNEQFF. The CDR3 DNA sequence: TGTGCCAGCAGTGAAGCAGGACGCGCCTACAATGAGCAGTTCTTC. J is TRBJ2-1 and V is TRBV2; no reliable D call. This CDR3 region has 15 residues. V lost 0 bases and J 2 bases, leaving 8 bases between the germline ends. The germline V gene has CDR1 SNHLY and CDR2 FYNNEI.

This clonotype was detected many times. This rearrangement joins TRBV10-3 to TRBJ2-3; D gene uncertain. CDR1 is ENHRY, CDR2 SYGVKD, per germline. The CDR3 covers 11 residues. V gave up 5 bases and J gave up 6 bases, with 6 bases separating them. The CDR3 DNA follows: TGTGCCATCAGTCATTTGGATACGCAGTATTTT. It codes for CAISHLDTQYF.

This clonotype was recorded many times. V is TRBV5-1 and J is TRBJ1-2, with D unresolved. V dropped 0 bases and J dropped 1 base, with 7 bases sitting between them. Germline V lookup: CDR1 SGHRS, CDR2 YFSETQ. This CDR3 contains 14 residues. Here the CDR3 DNA reads TGCGCCAGCAGCTTGGTTCAGGATAACTATGGCTACACCTTC. Encoded protein: CASSLVQDNYGYTF.

This chain joins TRBV5-4 and TRBJ2-1, with TRBD2 matching 8 bases. Germline CDR1 is SGHNT and CDR2 is YYREEE (reference sequence). The CDR3 has 15 amino acids. The V segment lost 5 bases and the J segment 4 bases; nucleotides outside the gene matches: 8. In nucleotides, the CDR3 is TGTGCCAGCAGTTCCAAGCGGGAGTGGTACAATGAGCAGTTCTTC. Amino acids: CASSSKREWYNEQFF. Full variable domain (missing parts from reference TRBV5-4 and TRBJ2-1): ETGVTQSPTHLIKTRGQQVTLRCSSQSGHNTVSWYQQALGQGPQFIFQYYREEENGRGNFPPRFSGLQFPNYSSELNVNALELDDSALYLCASSSKREWYNEQFFGPGTRLTVL.

This clonotype was observed many times. The chain combines TRBV7-9 with TRBJ1-4; TRBD1 aligns across 7 bases. Trimming at V came to 5 bases and at J to 3 bases, leaving 6 bases not matched to a gene. CDR1 and CDR2 from the germline V gene are SEHNR and FQNEAQ (reference sequence). The CDR3 extends over 15 amino acids. The CDR3 reads CASSPGTVSNEKLFF. The DNA for the CDR3 is TGTGCCAGCAGCCCCGGGACAGTTTCTAATGAAAAACTGTTTTTT.

This clonotype has a count of ten or more. V gene TRBV6-5 combines with J gene TRBJ2-2, with TRBD1 matching 7 bases. The CDR3 consists of 17 residues. V was clipped by 2 bases and J by 0 bases; unmatched bases: 6. CDR1 and CDR2 (germline): MNHEY, SVGAGI. The CDR3 loop is CASSYGRQGSNTGELFF. CDR3 bases: TGTGCCAGCAGTTACGGGCGACAGGGCTCGAACACCGGGGAGCTGTTTTTT.

In its sample, this clonotype was seen a few times. The chain combines TRBV12-3 or TRBV12-4 with TRBJ2-5; the match to TRBD2 covers 14 bases. V gave up 3 bases and J gave up 6 bases; unmatched junction bases: 12. The CDR3 is 18 residues long. In nucleotides, the CDR3 is TGTGCCAGCAGTTTTAGGGGGACTAGCGGGGGTTCATGGAAGACCCAGTACTTC. It yields the protein CASSFRGTSGGSWKTQYF.

The chain uses TRBV14 and TRBJ1-2, with TRBD1 matching over 8 bases. Losses at the gene ends were 0 bases for V and 3 bases for J; bases not matched to a gene: 6. Germline CDR1 SGHDN, CDR2 FVKESK. The CDR3 is 16 residues long. The CDR3 reads CASSQDPDRAYYGYTF. CDR3 in DNA: TGTGCCAGCAGCCAAGATCCGGACAGGGCTTACTATGGCTACACCTTC.

The table lists this clonotype with a few counts. This sequence joins TRBV5-1 and TRBJ2-7; D remains ambiguous. The CDR3 totals 15 residues. V lost 5 bases to trimming and J lost 0 bases, with 15 bases between them. The V gene's germline CDR1 is SGHRS and CDR2 YFSETQ. In DNA, the CDR3 is TGCGCCAGCAGTGTAGAAGGGTCTCTCTCCTACGAGCAGTACTTC. It encodes CASSVEGSLSYEQYF. Combining the CDR3 with reference TRBV5-1 and TRBJ2-7 gives the whole variable domain KAGVTQTPRYLIKTRGQQVTLSCSPISGHRSVSWYQQTPGQGLQFLFEYFSETQRNKGNFPGRFSGRQFSNSRSEMNVSTLELGDSALYLCASSVEGSLSYEQYFGPGTRLTVT.

The table lists this clonotype with many counts. The V gene is TRBV4-1, the J gene TRBJ2-1; no clear D. The V gene's germline CDR1 is MGHRA and CDR2 YSYEKL. V was pared by 1 base and J by 3 bases, with 10 bases between. The length of the CDR3 is 15 residues. The CDR3 region is CASSQGPGFYNEQFF. Here the CDR3 DNA reads TGCGCCAGCAGCCAAGGTCCGGGTTTCTACAATGAGCAGTTCTTC.

Only a few counts were recorded for this clonotype. The chain has TRBV20-1 and TRBJ1-1; 8 nucleotides match TRBD1. This CDR3 spans 14 amino acids. Germline trimming cut 3 bases from V and 4 bases from J; bases unmatched to any gene: 7. CDR1 DFQATT and CDR2 SNEGSKA come from the germline V gene (reference sequence). DNA of the CDR3: TGCAGTGCTAGGGCAGGGGGCGCCATCACTGAAGCTTTCTTT. As protein: CSARAGGAITEAFF.

In its sample, this clonotype was seen a few times. V is TRBV5-1 and J is TRBJ1-2; D may be TRBD1 (6 bases). Germline CDR1 is SGHRS and CDR2 is YFSETQ. The CDR3 extends over 14 amino acids. With 4 bases removed from V and 6 bases from J, the gap between germline ends came to 16 bases. The CDR3 here is CASSLGSGTNGYTF. Here the CDR3 DNA reads TGCGCCAGCAGCCTAGGTTCCGGGACAAATGGCTACACCTTC.